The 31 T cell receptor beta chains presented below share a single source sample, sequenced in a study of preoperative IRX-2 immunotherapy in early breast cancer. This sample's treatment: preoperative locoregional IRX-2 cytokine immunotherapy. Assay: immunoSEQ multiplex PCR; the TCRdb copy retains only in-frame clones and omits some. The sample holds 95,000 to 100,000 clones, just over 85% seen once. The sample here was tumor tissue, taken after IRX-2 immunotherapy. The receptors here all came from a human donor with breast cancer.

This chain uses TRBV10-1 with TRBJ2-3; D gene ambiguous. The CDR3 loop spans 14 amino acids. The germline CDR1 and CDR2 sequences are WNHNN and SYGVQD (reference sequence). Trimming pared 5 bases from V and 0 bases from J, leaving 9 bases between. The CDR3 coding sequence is TGCGCCAGCAGTTTTAGTGATAGCACAGATACGCAGTATTTT. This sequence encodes CASSFSDSTDTQYF.

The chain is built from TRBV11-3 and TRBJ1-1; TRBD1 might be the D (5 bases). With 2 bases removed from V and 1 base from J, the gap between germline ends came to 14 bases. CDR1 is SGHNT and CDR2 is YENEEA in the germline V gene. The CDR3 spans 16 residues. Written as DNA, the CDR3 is TGTGCCAGCAGCTTATCGAGTCAGGGCACGAACACTGAAGCTTTCTTT. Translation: CASSLSSQGTNTEAFF.

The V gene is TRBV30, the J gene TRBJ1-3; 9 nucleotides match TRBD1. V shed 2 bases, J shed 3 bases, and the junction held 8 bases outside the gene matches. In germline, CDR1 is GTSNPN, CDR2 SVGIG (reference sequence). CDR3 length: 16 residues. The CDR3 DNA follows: TGTGCCTGGAGTCCCAGGGACAGGGAATTTGGAAACACCATATATTTT. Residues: CAWSPRDREFGNTIYF.

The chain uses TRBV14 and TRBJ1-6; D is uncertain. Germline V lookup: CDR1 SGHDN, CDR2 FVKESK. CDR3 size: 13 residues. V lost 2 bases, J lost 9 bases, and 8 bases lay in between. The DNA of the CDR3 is TGTGCCAGCAGCCAAAACGTGGGTTCACCCCTCCACTTT. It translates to CASSQNVGSPLHF.

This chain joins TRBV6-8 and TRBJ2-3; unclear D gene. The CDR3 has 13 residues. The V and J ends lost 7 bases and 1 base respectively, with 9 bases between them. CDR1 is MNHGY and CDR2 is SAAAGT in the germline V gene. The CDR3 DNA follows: TGTGCCAGCACCTACTGGGGCACAGATACGCAGTATTTT. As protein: CASTYWGTDTQYF.

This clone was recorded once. The CDR3 loop is CASSRDGYGYTF. CDR3 bases: TGCGCCAGCAGCCGGGACGGCTATGGCTACACCTTC. J is TRBJ1-2 and V is TRBV10-1, with a possible D match to TRBD1 (5 bases). CDR1 WNHNN and CDR2 SYGVQD come from the germline V gene (reference sequence). Trimming stripped 6 bases from V and 4 bases from J, with 9 bases between. The CDR3 sequence is 12 residues long.

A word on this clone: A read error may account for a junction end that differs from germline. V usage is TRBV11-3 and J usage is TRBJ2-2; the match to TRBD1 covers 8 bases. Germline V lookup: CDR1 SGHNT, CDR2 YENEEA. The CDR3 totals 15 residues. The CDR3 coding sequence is TGTGCCAGCAGCCCCCGGACAGGGTACACCGGGGAGTTGTTTTTT. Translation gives CASSPRTGYTGELFF.

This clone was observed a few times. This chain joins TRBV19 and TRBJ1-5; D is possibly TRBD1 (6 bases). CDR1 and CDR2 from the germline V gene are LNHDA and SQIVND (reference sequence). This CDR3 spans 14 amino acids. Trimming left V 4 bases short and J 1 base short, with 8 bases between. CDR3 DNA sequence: TGTGCCAGTAGTACCCAGGGGAGCAATCAGCCCCAGCATTTT. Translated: CASSTQGSNQPQHF. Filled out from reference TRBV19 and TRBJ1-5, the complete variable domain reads DGGITQSPKYLFRKEGQNVTLSCEQNLNHDAMYWYRQDPGQGLRLIYYSQIVNDFQKGDIAEGYSVSREKKESFPLTVTSAQKNPTAFYLCASSTQGSNQPQHFGDGTRLSIL.

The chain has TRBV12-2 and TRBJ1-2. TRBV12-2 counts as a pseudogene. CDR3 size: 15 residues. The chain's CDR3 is CASRLALAYRTGYTF. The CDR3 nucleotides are TGTGCAAGTCGCTTAGCTTTAGCCTATCGTACGGGCTACACCTTC.

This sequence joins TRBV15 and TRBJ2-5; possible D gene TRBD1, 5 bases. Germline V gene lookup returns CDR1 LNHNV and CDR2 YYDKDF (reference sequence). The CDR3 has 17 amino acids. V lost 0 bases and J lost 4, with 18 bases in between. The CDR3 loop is CATSREGAEFSGETQYF. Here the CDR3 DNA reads TGTGCCACCAGCAGAGAAGGGGCAGAATTCTCGGGAGAGACCCAGTACTTC.

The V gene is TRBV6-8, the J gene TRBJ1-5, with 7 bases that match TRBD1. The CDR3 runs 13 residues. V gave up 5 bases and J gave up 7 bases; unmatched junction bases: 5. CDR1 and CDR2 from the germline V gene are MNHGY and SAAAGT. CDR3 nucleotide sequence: TGTGCCAGCAGTCAGGGGGAAGGACAGCCCCAGCATTTT. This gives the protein CASSQGEGQPQHF.

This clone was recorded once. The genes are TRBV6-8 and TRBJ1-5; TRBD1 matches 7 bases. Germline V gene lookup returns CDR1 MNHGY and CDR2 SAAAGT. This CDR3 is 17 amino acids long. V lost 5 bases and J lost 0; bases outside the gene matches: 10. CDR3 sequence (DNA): TGTGCCAGCAGTAGACAGGGAGGGACCTATAGCAATCAGCCCCAGCATTTT. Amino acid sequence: CASSRQGGTYSNQPQHF.

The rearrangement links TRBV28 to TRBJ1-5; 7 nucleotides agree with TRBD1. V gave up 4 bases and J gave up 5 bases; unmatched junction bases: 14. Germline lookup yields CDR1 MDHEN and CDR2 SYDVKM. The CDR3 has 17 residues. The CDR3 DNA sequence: TGTGCCAGCAGTTACTTGTCGGGACAGACAGTAGATCAGCCCCAGCATTTT. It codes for CASSYLSGQTVDQPQHF.

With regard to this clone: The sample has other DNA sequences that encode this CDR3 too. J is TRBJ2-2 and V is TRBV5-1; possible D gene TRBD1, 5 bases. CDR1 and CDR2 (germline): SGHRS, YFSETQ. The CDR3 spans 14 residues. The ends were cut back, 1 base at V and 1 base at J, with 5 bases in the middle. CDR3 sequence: CASSLTGNTGELFF. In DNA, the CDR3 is TGCGCCAGCAGCTTGACAGGGAACACCGGGGAGCTGTTTTTT.

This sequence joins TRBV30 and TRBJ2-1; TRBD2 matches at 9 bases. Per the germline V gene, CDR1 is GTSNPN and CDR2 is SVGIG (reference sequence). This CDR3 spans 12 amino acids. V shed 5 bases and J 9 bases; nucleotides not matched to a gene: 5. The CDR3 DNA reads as TGTGCCTGGGGCGGGAGGGCCCGTGAGCAGTTCTTC. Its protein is CAWGGRAREQFF.

CDR3 loop: CASSLGEINYGYTF. DNA for the CDR3: TGTGCCAGCAGCTTAGGGGAAATTAACTATGGCTACACCTTC. This chain uses TRBV7-1 with TRBJ1-2; D might be TRBD1 (5 bases). TRBV7-1 falls under the ORF class, with uncertain function. Trimming took off 4 bases at V and 1 base at J, with 10 bases between the two ends. The CDR3 spans 14 residues.

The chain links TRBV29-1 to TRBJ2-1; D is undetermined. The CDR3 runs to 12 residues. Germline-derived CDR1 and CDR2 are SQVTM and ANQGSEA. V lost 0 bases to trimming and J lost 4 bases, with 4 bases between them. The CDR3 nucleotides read TGCAGCGTTGAAGAACGGTACAATGAGCAGTTCTTC. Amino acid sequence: CSVEERYNEQFF.

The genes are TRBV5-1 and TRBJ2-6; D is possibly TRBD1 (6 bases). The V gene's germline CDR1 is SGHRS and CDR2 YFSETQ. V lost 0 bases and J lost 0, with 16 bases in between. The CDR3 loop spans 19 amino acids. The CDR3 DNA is TGCGCCAGCAGCTTGGCCGTAGGACAGCCTAGCTCTGGGGCCAACGTCCTGACTTTC. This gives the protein CASSLAVGQPSSGANVLTF.

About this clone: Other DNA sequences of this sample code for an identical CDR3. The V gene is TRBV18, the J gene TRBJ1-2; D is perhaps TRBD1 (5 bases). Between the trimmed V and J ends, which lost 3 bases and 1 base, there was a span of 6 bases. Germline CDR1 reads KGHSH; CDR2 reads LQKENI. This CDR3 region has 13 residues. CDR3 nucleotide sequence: TGTGCCAGCTCACCGACAGATAACTATGGCTACACCTTC. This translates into CASSPTDNYGYTF.

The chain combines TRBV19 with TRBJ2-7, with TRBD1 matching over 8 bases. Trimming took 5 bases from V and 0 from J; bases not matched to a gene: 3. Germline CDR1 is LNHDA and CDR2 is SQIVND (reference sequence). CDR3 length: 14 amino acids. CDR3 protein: CASSPGTGSYEQYF. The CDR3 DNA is TGTGCCAGTAGTCCAGGGACAGGCTCCTACGAGCAGTACTTC.

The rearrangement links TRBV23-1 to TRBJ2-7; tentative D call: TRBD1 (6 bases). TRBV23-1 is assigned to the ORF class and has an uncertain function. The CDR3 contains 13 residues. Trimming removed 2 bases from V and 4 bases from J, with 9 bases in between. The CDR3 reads CASSQKQGYEQYF. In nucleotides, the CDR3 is TGCGCCAGCAGTCAAAAACAGGGTTACGAGCAGTACTTC.

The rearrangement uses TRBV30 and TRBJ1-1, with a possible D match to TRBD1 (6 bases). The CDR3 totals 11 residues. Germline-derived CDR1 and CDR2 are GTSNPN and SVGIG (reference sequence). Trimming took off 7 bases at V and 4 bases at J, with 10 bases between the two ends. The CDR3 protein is CASSDSTEAFF. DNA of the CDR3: TGTGCCTCCTCGGACAGCACTGAAGCTTTCTTT.

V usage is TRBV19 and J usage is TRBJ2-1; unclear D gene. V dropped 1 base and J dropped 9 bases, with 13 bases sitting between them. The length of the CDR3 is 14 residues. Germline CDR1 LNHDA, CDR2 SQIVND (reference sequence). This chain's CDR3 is CASSIVSWLSEQFF. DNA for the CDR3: TGTGCCAGTAGTATAGTCTCTTGGCTCAGTGAGCAGTTCTTC.

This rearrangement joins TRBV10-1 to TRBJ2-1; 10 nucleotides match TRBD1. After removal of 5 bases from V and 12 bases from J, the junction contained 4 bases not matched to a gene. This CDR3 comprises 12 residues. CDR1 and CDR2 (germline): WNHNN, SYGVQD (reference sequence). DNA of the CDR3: TGCGCCAGCAGTCGGACAGGGGGTGGGCAGTTCTTC. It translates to CASSRTGGGQFF.

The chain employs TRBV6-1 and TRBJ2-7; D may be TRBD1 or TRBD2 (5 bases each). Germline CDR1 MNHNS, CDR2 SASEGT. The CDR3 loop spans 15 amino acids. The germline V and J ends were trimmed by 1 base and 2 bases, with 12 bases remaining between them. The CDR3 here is CASSEDGRGPYEQYF. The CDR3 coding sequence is TGTGCCAGCAGTGAAGATGGTAGGGGACCCTACGAGCAGTACTTC.

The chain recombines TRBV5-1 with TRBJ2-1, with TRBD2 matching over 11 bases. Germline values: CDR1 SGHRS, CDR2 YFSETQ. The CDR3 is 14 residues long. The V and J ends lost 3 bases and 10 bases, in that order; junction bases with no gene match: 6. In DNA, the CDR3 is TGCGCCAGCAGCTCGGGACTAGCGGTAGGGGAGCAGTTCTTC. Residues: CASSSGLAVGEQFF.

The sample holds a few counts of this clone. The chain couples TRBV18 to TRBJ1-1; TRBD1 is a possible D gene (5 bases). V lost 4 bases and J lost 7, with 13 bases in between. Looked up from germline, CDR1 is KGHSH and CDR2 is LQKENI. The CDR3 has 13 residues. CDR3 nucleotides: TGTGCCAGCTCACAAGCCCAGGGCCTTGAAGCTTTCTTT. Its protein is CASSQAQGLEAFF. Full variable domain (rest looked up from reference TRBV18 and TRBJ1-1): NAGVMQNPRHLVRRRGQEARLRCSPMKGHSHVYWYRQLPEEGLKFMVYLQKENIIDESGMPKERFSAEFPKEGPSILRIQQVVRGDSAAYFCASSQAQGLEAFFGQGTRLTVV.

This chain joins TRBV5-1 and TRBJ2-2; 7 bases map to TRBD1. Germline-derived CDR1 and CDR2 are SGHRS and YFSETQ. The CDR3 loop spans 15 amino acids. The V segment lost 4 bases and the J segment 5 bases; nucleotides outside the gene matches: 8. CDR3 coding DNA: TGCGCCAGCAGCGTACAGGGGTGGAGGACCGGGGAGCTGTTTTTT. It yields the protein CASSVQGWRTGELFF.

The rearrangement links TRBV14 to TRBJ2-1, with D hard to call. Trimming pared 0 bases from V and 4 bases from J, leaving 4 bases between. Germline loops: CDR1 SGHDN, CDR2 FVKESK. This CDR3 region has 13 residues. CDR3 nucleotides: TGTGCCAGCAGCCAAGATCTGTACAATGAGCAGTTCTTC. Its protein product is CASSQDLYNEQFF.

CDR3 loop: CASSELGNSYGYTF. In DNA form, the CDR3 reads TGTGCCAGCAGTGAATTAGGCAACTCTTACGGCTACACCTTC. V usage is TRBV2 and J usage is TRBJ1-2, with no clear D. V was trimmed by 2 bases and J by 8 bases, leaving 15 bases between them. The CDR3 is 14 residues long. Germline CDR1 is SNHLY and CDR2 is FYNNEI.

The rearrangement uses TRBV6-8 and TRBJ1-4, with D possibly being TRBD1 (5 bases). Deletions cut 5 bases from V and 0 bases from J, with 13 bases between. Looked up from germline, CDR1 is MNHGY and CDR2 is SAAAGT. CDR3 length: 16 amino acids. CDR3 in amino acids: CASSGGLGATNEKLFF. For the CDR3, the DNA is TGTGCCAGCAGTGGGGGGTTGGGAGCAACTAATGAAAAACTGTTTTTT.